This T cell receptor (beta chain) was sequenced in a study of neurological immune-mediated disorders. General observations from the study: The greatest TCR clonal expansion occurred in HTLV-1-associated myelopathy and the least in multiple sclerosis, which fell below healthy controls. No link was found between any clinical or MRI feature and the multiple sclerosis repertoire cluster.

Synthesis of cDNA was performed by 5'RACE using 10-nucleotide random UMIs. In each sequencing run, over 160 million TCR-beta sequences were generated from 15-18 subjects. From the 5' RACE reads, TCRdb called clonotypes with MiXCR, one entry per CDR3 protein. Of more than 40,000 distinct CDR3 sequences detected, under 2% appear once; the ten largest clones hold roughly 2.1%. The V gene lost 1 base and the J gene lost 0 bases, with 12 bases spanning the gap. CDR3 length: 16 residues. The V gene's germline CDR1 is SGHTA and CDR2 FQGNSA. This clonotype was picked up many times. The target antigen is unknown.

The J gene is TRBJ1-1, the V gene TRBV7-2; possibly TRBD1 for D (6 bases). The source material was PBMCs. The TCR was taken from a woman aged 40 to 50 with multiple sclerosis. The CDR3 loop reads CASSLVGTGLNTEAFF. The CDR3 coding sequence is TGTGCCAGCAGCTTAGTCGGCACAGGGTTGAACACTGAAGCTTTCTTT.